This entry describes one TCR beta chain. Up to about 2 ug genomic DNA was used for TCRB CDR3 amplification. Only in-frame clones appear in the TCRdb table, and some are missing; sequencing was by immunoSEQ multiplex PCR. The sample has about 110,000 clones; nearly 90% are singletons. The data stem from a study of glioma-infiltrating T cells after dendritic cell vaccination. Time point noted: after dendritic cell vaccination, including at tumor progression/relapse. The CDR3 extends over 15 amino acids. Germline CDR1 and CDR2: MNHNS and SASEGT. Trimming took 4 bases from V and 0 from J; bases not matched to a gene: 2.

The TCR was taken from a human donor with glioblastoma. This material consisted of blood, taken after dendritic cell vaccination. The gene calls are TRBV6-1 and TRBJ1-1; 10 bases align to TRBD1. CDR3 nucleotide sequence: TGTGCCAGCAGTGCGGACAGGGGGATGAACACTGAAGCTTTCTTT. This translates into CASSADRGMNTEAFF.